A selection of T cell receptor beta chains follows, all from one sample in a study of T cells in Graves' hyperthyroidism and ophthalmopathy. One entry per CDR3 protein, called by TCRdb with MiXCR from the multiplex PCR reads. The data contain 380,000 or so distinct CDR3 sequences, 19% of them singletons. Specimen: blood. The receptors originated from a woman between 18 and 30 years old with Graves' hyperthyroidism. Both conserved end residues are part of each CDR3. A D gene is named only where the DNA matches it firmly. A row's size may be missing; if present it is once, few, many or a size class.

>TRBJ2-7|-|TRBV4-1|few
CASSQATITYEQYF
TGCGCCAGCAGCCAAGCTACGATAACCTACGAGCAGTACTTC
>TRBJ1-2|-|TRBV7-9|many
CASSLAQGYTF
TGTGCCAGCAGCTTAGCTCAAGGCTACACCTTC
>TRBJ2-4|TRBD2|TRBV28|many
CASTTRRGGIKNIQYF
TGTGCCAGCACCACGAGACGGGGGGGTATCAAAAACATTCAGTACTTC
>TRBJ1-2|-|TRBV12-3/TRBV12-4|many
CASSSGTLAAGYTF
TGTGCCAGCAGTTCCGGGACATTAGCAGCGGGCTACACCTTC
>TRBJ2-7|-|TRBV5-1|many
CASSLEAEQYF
TGCGCCAGCAGCTTGGAGGCGGAGCAGTACTTC
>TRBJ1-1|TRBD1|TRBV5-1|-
CASSLRPGQVGAFF
TGCGCCAGCAGCTTGAGGCCTGGACAGGTGGGGGCTTTCTTT
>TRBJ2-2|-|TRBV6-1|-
CASSEGEGGTGELFF
TGTGCCAGCAGTGAGGGGGAGGGGGGCACCGGGGAGCTGTTTTTT
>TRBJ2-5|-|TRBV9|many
CASSVGRGPQETQYF
TGTGCCAGCAGCGTGGGTCGGGGCCCTCAAGAGACCCAGTACTTC
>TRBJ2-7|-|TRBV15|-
CATSSDYHYEQYF
TGTGCCACCAGCAGTGACTATCACTACGAGCAGTACTTC
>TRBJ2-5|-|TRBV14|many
CASSQKGLAAGETQYF
TGTGCCAGCAGCCAAAAAGGCCTGGCTGCGGGAGAGACCCAGTACTTC
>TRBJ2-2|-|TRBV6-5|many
CASTPNGGYTGELFF
TGTGCCAGCACTCCCAATGGGGGGTACACCGGGGAGCTGTTTTTT
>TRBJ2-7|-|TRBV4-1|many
CASSQDRGGYEQYF
TGCGCCAGCAGCCAAGATAGGGGGGGCTACGAGCAGTACTTC
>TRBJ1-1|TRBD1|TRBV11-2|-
CASSLRTGDYTEAFF
TGTGCCAGCAGCTTGCGGACAGGGGATTACACTGAAGCTTTCTTT
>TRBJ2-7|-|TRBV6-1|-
CASSESGGLESDEQYF
TGTGCCAGCAGTGAATCCGGGGGTTTAGAGTCCGACGAGCAGTACTTC
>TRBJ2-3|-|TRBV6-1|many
CASSERASPDTQYF
TGTGCCAGCAGTGAAAGGGCTAGCCCAGATACGCAGTATTTT
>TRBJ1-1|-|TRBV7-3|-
CASSVVLDTTEAFF
TGTGCCAGCAGCGTAGTGTTGGATACCACTGAAGCTTTCTTT
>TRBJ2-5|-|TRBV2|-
CAGGSQETQYF
TGTGCCGGCGGCAGCCAAGAGACCCAGTACTTC
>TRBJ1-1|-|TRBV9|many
CASSVAASRNTEAFF
TGTGCCAGCAGCGTAGCTGCCTCACGGAACACTGAAGCTTTCTTT
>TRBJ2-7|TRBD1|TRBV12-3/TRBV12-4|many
CASSSTDRGYEQYF
TGTGCCAGCAGTTCGACGGACAGGGGCTACGAGCAGTACTTC
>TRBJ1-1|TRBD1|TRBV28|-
CASRVTGGGTEAFF
TGTGCCAGCAGGGTGACAGGGGGCGGCACTGAAGCTTTCTTT
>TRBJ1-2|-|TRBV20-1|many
CSAEHEPSINYGYTF
TGCAGTGCTGAACACGAACCCTCCATTAACTATGGCTACACCTTC
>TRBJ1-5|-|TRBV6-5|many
CASSYTGDNQPQHF
TGTGCCAGCAGTTATACAGGTGACAATCAGCCCCAGCATTTT
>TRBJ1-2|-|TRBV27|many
CASSLGPFGYGYTF
TGTGCCAGCAGTTTAGGACCGTTTGGCTATGGCTACACCTTC
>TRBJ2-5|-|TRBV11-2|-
CASSLIRGMNQETQYF
TGTGCCAGCAGCTTAATCCGTGGTATGAACCAAGAGACCCAGTACTTC
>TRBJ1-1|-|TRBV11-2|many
CASKVGRKVNTEAFF
TGTGCCAGCAAGGTGGGGCGCAAAGTGAACACTGAAGCTTTCTTT
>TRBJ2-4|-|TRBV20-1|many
CSARDLGGNIQYF
TGCAGTGCCAGAGACCTAGGAGGGAACATTCAGTACTTC
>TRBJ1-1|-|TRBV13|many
CATYRGTEAFF
TGTGCCACCTATAGGGGTACTGAAGCTTTCTTT
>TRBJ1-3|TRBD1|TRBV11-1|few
CASSPGRTGFGNTIYF
TGTGCCAGCAGCCCCGGTCGGACAGGGTTTGGAAACACCATATATTTT
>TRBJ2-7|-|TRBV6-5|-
CASSYGTREYEQYF
TGTGCCAGCAGTTACGGCACTCGAGAGTACGAGCAGTACTTC